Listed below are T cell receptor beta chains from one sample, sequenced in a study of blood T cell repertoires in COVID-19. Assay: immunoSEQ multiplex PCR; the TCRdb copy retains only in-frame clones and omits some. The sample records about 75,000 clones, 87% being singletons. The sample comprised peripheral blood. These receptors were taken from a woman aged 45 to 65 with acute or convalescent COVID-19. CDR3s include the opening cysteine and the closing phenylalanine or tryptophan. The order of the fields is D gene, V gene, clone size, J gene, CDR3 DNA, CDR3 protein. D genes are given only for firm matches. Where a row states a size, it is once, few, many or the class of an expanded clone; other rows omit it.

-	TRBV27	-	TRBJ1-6	TGTGCCAGCAGTTCACCACACCGCAGCTCCTATAATTCACCCCTCCACTTT	CASSSPHRSSYNSPLHF
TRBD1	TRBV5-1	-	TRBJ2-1	TGCGCCAGCAGCCAGACAGGGATCTCCTACAATGAGCAGTTCTTC	CASSQTGISYNEQFF
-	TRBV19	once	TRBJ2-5	TGTGCCAGTAGTATCGGGCAGGGGCTTTCAGAGACCCAGTACTTC	CASSIGQGLSETQYF
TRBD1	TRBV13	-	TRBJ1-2	TGTGCCAGCAGCTCACCTTCGGACAGGACCATTTCCTATGGCTACACCTTC	CASSSPSDRTISYGYTF
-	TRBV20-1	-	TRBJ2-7	TGCAGTGCTAGAGGCGGCGCGAGCTTC	CSARGGASF
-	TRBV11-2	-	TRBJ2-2	TGTGCCAGCAGCTTAGCTAACACCGGGGAGCTGTTTTTT	CASSLANTGELFF
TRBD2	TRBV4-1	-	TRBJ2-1	TGCGCCAGCAGCCACAACGGGAGGGGGGGGTACAATGAGCAGTTCTTC	CASSHNGRGGYNEQFF
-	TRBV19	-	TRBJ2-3	TGTGCCAGTAGTAATAAGTTCCCCGGGACTAGCACAGATACGCAGTATTTT	CASSNKFPGTSTDTQYF
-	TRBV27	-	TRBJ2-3	TGTGCCAGCAACGGAGGTGCGGGGGCACCCACAGATACGCAGTATTTT	CASNGGAGAPTDTQYF
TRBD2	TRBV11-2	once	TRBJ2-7	TGTGCCAGCAGCTGGCTTCTAGCGGGCTCCTACGAGCAGTACTTC	CASSWLLAGSYEQYF
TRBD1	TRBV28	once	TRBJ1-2	TGTGCCAGCAGTTTGGGGACAGATGGCTACACCTTC	CASSLGTDGYTF
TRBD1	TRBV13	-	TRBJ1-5	TGTGCCAGCAGCTTAAGCAGGGGGCGCGATGATCAGCCCCAGCATTTT	CASSLSRGRDDQPQHF
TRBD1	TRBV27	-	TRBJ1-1	TGTGCCAGCGTGGGACAGACGAACACTGAAGCTTTCTTT	CASVGQTNTEAFF
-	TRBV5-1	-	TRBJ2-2	TGCGCCAGCAGCGTAGACAGGGGGGAGCTGTTTTTT	CASSVDRGELFF
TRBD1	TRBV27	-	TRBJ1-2	TGTGCCAGCAGTTTATCCTACAGGGGTCATGGCTACACCTTC	CASSLSYRGHGYTF
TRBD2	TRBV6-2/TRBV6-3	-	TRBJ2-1	TGTGCCAGCAGTTACCCGGTTCGGGGAGGGTACAATGAGCAGTTCTTC	CASSYPVRGGYNEQFF
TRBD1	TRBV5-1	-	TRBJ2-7	TGCGCCAGCAGCGGCGGGACAGGGGGCTCGGGCGAGCAGTACTTC	CASSGGTGGSGEQYF
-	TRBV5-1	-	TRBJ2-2	TGCGCCAGCAGCCAACAGGACCTCCTGAACACCGGGGAGCTGTTTTTT	CASSQQDLLNTGELFF
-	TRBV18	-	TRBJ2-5	TGTGCCAGCTCACCGAACAACATTTTGACCCAGTACTTC	CASSPNNILTQYF
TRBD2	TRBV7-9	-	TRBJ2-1	TGTGCCAGCAGCTCCCAAAGTCCTAGCGGGATCTACAATGAGCAGTTCTTC	CASSSQSPSGIYNEQFF
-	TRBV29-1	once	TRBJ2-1	TGCAGCGCCCGCCCCCCGCAGACTTATGAGCAGTTCTTC	CSARPPQTYEQFF
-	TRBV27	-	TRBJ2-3	TGTGCCAGCAGTTTTAGCCCACTAGAATCGGATACGCAGTATTTT	CASSFSPLESDTQYF
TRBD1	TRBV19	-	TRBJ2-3	TGTGCCAGTAGAGACAGGGGCGCTGCCGGAGATACGCAGTATTTT	CASRDRGAAGDTQYF